A selection of T cell receptor beta chains follows, all from one sample in a study of T cells in localized non-small cell lung cancer. The method was immunoSEQ multiplex PCR; TCRdb's version includes in-frame clones alone and lacks a portion of them. Counted here are around 26,000 clones, 90% occurring once; the ten biggest clones make up 0.95% to 1.4%. Sample: peripheral blood, taken before any cancer treatment. The receptors were sampled from a woman between 40 and 69 years old with stage I lung adenocarcinoma. The CDR3 runs from the conserved cysteine through the conserved F or W. The order of the fields is CDR3 protein, V gene, D gene, J gene, CDR3 length. D genes are given only for firm matches.

cdr3_aa: CASSPNRGNQPQHF; v_call: TRBV18; d_call: TRBD1; j_call: TRBJ1-5; cdr3_length: 14
cdr3_aa: CASSFNRGLLDGYTF; v_call: TRBV7-9; d_call: TRBD1; j_call: TRBJ1-2; cdr3_length: 15
cdr3_aa: CASSLSVRKVQETQYF; v_call: TRBV5-5; d_call: .; j_call: TRBJ2-5; cdr3_length: 16
cdr3_aa: CASSLDPTTDTQYF; v_call: TRBV5-1; d_call: .; j_call: TRBJ2-3; cdr3_length: 14
cdr3_aa: CSVDALTEAFF; v_call: TRBV29-1; d_call: .; j_call: TRBJ1-1; cdr3_length: 11
cdr3_aa: CASSLSATQSAFF; v_call: TRBV6-1; d_call: .; j_call: TRBJ1-1; cdr3_length: 13
cdr3_aa: CASSVRDSEKLFF; v_call: TRBV7-2; d_call: TRBD1; j_call: TRBJ1-4; cdr3_length: 13
cdr3_aa: CASNNSPRHNSPLHF; v_call: TRBV28; d_call: .; j_call: TRBJ1-6; cdr3_length: 15
cdr3_aa: CASSLLVRYQETQYF; v_call: TRBV7-9; d_call: .; j_call: TRBJ2-5; cdr3_length: 15
cdr3_aa: CASSLLGLTGQETQYF; v_call: TRBV5-8; d_call: .; j_call: TRBJ2-5; cdr3_length: 16
cdr3_aa: CASSSFGVNEQFF; v_call: TRBV27; d_call: .; j_call: TRBJ2-1; cdr3_length: 13
cdr3_aa: CASTTTRTGNNSPLHF; v_call: TRBV19; d_call: .; j_call: TRBJ1-6; cdr3_length: 16
cdr3_aa: CASSTRQGASNEKLFF; v_call: TRBV4-2; d_call: TRBD1; j_call: TRBJ1-4; cdr3_length: 16
cdr3_aa: CASSFSGRAGDEQFF; v_call: TRBV11-3; d_call: TRBD2; j_call: TRBJ2-1; cdr3_length: 15
cdr3_aa: CASSLEGGADSPLHF; v_call: TRBV5-1; d_call: .; j_call: TRBJ1-6; cdr3_length: 15
cdr3_aa: CASRGYREKLFF; v_call: TRBV28; d_call: .; j_call: TRBJ1-4; cdr3_length: 12
cdr3_aa: CASSQGHRAVSPLHF; v_call: TRBV4-3; d_call: .; j_call: TRBJ1-6; cdr3_length: 15
cdr3_aa: CASSLVGTGLNTEAFF; v_call: TRBV7-2; d_call: TRBD1; j_call: TRBJ1-1; cdr3_length: 16
cdr3_aa: CASRLRGGKAGSYGYTF; v_call: TRBV2; d_call: .; j_call: TRBJ1-2; cdr3_length: 17
cdr3_aa: CASSPQGAHTEAFF; v_call: TRBV18; d_call: TRBD1; j_call: TRBJ1-1; cdr3_length: 14
cdr3_aa: CASSPMVSGHEQFF; v_call: TRBV7-2; d_call: .; j_call: TRBJ2-1; cdr3_length: 14
cdr3_aa: CASSLQGPTTLGNTIYF; v_call: TRBV5-1; d_call: .; j_call: TRBJ1-3; cdr3_length: 17
cdr3_aa: CASSYSGDTQYF; v_call: TRBV6-5; d_call: .; j_call: TRBJ2-3; cdr3_length: 12
cdr3_aa: CASSPREGTNEQFF; v_call: TRBV7-8; d_call: .; j_call: TRBJ2-1; cdr3_length: 14
cdr3_aa: CASSSVGGPSYGYTF; v_call: TRBV5-6; d_call: .; j_call: TRBJ1-2; cdr3_length: 15